A single sample gave rise to the 30 T cell receptor beta chains below, sequenced in a study of vaccination and CD4 T cells after COVID-19. As to treatment: approximately 10-day PBMC culture with coronavirus spike peptide pools or control peptides (ViraFEST assay). Their cognate antigens are unknown. Sequencing of DNA taken from cultured CD4+ T cells relied on the Oncomine TCR Beta short-read assay. From the PCR reads, TCRdb called clonotypes with MiXCR, one entry per CDR3 protein. Of about 12,000 distinct CDR3 sequences in the sample, just over 20% were seen once. The material was CD4+ T cells from blood, cultured in vitro, obtained before SARS-CoV-2 vaccination. The source of these receptors is a human donor who received a COVID-19 vaccine.

The chain joins TRBV9 to TRBJ1-2, with D perhaps TRBD1 (6 bases). V was pared by 4 bases and J by 4 bases, with 11 bases between. The CDR3 totals 13 residues. Germline assignment: CDR1 SGDLS and CDR2 YYNGEE. The CDR3 DNA sequence: TGTGCCAGCAGCCCGACGACAGGCTATGGCTACACCTTC. It specifies CASSPTTGYGYTF.

This clonotype has only a few counts. The CDR3 loop reads CASSPGAESAEAFF. In DNA form, the CDR3 reads TGTGCCAGCAGTCCCGGGGCGGAAAGCGCTGAAGCTTTCTTT. This chain connects TRBV12-3 or TRBV12-4 to TRBJ1-1, with a possible D match to TRBD1 (5 bases). The CDR3 is made up of 14 amino acids. Trimming removed 5 bases at V and 6 bases at J, with 16 bases between.

The chain employs TRBV7-8 and TRBJ2-7; D is possibly TRBD1 (5 bases). V lost 1 base, J lost 5 bases, and 9 bases lay in between. The CDR3 is 13 residues long. Germline V gives CDR1 SGHVS, CDR2 FQNEAQ. CDR3 sequence reads: CASSLGRVHEQYF. CDR3 DNA: TGTGCCAGCAGCTTAGGCAGGGTCCACGAGCAGTACTTC.

The rearrangement joins TRBV19 to TRBJ1-4; the match to TRBD1 covers 8 bases. Trimming removed 7 bases from V and 8 bases from J; junction bases left unmatched: 9. CDR1 LNHDA and CDR2 SQIVND come from the germline V gene (reference sequence). CDR3 length: 14 residues. For the CDR3, the DNA is TGTGCCAGTAAAAGGGGACCAGGGGGCGAAAAACTGTTTTTT. Protein product: CASKRGPGGEKLFF.

The chain couples TRBV7-8 to TRBJ2-7; TRBD1 aligns across 7 bases. Germline V gives CDR1 SGHVS, CDR2 FQNEAQ. This CDR3 is built from 18 residues. The V gene end was trimmed by 3 bases and the J gene end by 4 bases; junction bases not matched to a gene: 18. The CDR3 sequence is CASSLKRASGTDAYEQYF. The CDR3 nucleotides are TGTGCCAGCAGCTTGAAAAGGGCCTCCGGGACAGACGCTTACGAGCAGTACTTC.

This sequence joins TRBV27 and TRBJ2-6, with D perhaps matching TRBD1 (5 bases). This CDR3 has 17 residues. Germline values: CDR1 MNHEY, CDR2 SMNVEV (reference sequence). V was trimmed by 2 bases and J by 1 base, leaving 12 bases between them. The CDR3 reads CASSLLLPGSGANVLTF. The CDR3 nucleotides read TGTGCCAGCAGTTTACTCCTCCCAGGGTCTGGGGCCAACGTCCTGACTTTC.

Sample share makes this clonotype medium-sized. This chain uses TRBV20-1 with TRBJ2-3, with 9 bases lining up with TRBD1. CDR1 and CDR2 (germline): DFQATT, SNEGSKA (reference sequence). CDR3 size: 14 residues. The J segment lost 6 bases and the V segment lost 1 base, leaving 5 bases of the junction unmatched. The CDR3 protein is CSARGTGAPDTQYF. CDR3 sequence (DNA): TGCAGTGCTAGAGGGACAGGGGCCCCGGATACGCAGTATTTT.

The rearrangement links TRBV10-1 to TRBJ2-3, with D uncertain. Per the germline V gene, CDR1 is WNHNN and CDR2 is SYGVQD (reference sequence). The CDR3 consists of 15 residues. The V gene lost 3 bases and the J gene lost 2 bases, with 12 bases spanning the gap. For the CDR3, the DNA is TGCGCCAGCAGTGATGGATTTTACCCCACAGATACGCAGTATTTT. Translated: CASSDGFYPTDTQYF.

This chain connects TRBV10-1 to TRBJ1-1; D possibly corresponds to TRBD1 (6 bases). Trimming stripped 5 bases from V and 1 base from J, with 23 bases between. The V gene's germline CDR1 is WNHNN and CDR2 SYGVQD (reference sequence). CDR3 length: 18 residues. CDR3 region: CASSQGWGGRTENTEAFF. CDR3 in DNA: TGCGCCAGCAGTCAGGGATGGGGGGGCCGAACGGAGAACACTGAAGCTTTCTTT.

This chain uses TRBV30 with TRBJ1-1; no definite D call. In germline, CDR1 is GTSNPN, CDR2 SVGIG (reference sequence). The CDR3 sequence is 14 residues long. Between the trimmed V and J ends, which lost 0 bases and 0 bases, there was a span of 8 bases. The CDR3, as DNA: TGTGCCTGGAGTGTAGGCGGACTGAACACTGAAGCTTTCTTT. This encodes CAWSVGGLNTEAFF.

This clonotype showed up just a few times. The chain joins TRBV12-3 or TRBV12-4 to TRBJ1-6; 7 bases match TRBD1. There are 17 residues in the CDR3. J was trimmed by 10 bases and V by 1 base; bases with no gene match: 13. The CDR3 DNA reads as TGTGCCAGCAGTTTAGGCAGAGGGGGGACAGCGAGATCACCCCTCCACTTT. This encodes CASSLGRGGTARSPLHF.

As DNA, the CDR3 is TGTGCCAGCAGCCCCCGAGTAGCGGGGGGGTACAATGAGCAGTTCTTC. It codes for CASSPRVAGGYNEQFF. The V gene is TRBV11-3, the J gene TRBJ2-1; 11 positions match TRBD2. The CDR3 spans 16 residues. Looked up from germline, CDR1 is SGHNT and CDR2 is YENEEA. With V trimmed by 5 bases and J by 4 bases, 7 bases remained unmatched.

The rearrangement joins TRBV24-1 to TRBJ2-2; D ambiguous. Trimming took off 6 bases at V and 7 bases at J, with 11 bases between the two ends. The CDR3 consists of 13 residues. CDR1 KGHDR and CDR2 SFDVKD come from the germline V gene. As DNA, the CDR3 is TGTGCCACCAGTCACGCAACCAGCGGGGAGCTGTTTTTT. It specifies CATSHATSGELFF.

The chain has TRBV6-1 and TRBJ2-5; TRBD1 matches at 11 bases. Per the germline V gene, CDR1 is MNHNS and CDR2 is SASEGT. The CDR3 sequence is 15 residues long. V dropped 4 bases and J dropped 2; count of bases not matched to a gene: 3. CDR3 bases: TGTGCCAGCAGTGCCGGGACAGGGGGACAAGAGACCCAGTACTTC. Its translation: CASSAGTGGQETQYF.

The chain joins TRBV24-1 to TRBJ2-3; D tentatively reads TRBD1 or TRBD2 (5 bases each). V lost 5 bases, J lost 0 bases, and 14 bases lay in between. The germline CDR1 and CDR2 sequences are KGHDR and SFDVKD. This CDR3 has 16 residues. The CDR3 sequence: CATSGRVGGSTDTQYF. In DNA, the CDR3 is TGTGCCACCAGTGGAAGGGTTGGGGGTAGCACAGATACGCAGTATTTT.

The chain recombines TRBV19 with TRBJ2-7, with 7 bases matching TRBD1. Germline trimming cut 5 bases from V and 7 bases from J; bases unmatched to any gene: 11. The germline V gene has CDR1 LNHDA and CDR2 SQIVND (reference sequence). The CDR3 extends over 14 amino acids. CDR3: CASSGDSGRGEQYF. The CDR3 nucleotides are TGTGCCAGTAGTGGGGACAGCGGCCGTGGGGAGCAGTACTTC.

This clonotype was seen a few times. V and J are TRBV19 and TRBJ2-7; D is possibly TRBD1 (5 bases). V shed 1 base and J shed 7 bases, with 11 bases lying between them. The germline V gene has CDR1 LNHDA and CDR2 SQIVND (reference sequence). The CDR3 is made up of 13 amino acids. This CDR3 is CASSIAGLREQYF. The CDR3, as DNA: TGTGCCAGTAGTATAGCAGGGTTGAGGGAGCAGTACTTC.

This clonotype was observed a few times. The genes are TRBV5-4 and TRBJ1-6; no firm D call. Looked up from germline, CDR1 is SGHNT and CDR2 is YYREEE (reference sequence). V lost 1 base and J 7 bases, leaving 12 bases between the germline ends. The CDR3 is 15 amino acids. The chain's CDR3 is CASSLLRGLNSPLHF. As DNA, the CDR3 is TGTGCCAGCAGCTTGTTGCGGGGTCTAAATTCACCCCTCCACTTT.

Sample share makes this clonotype medium-sized. This chain links TRBV2 with TRBJ1-5; a weak D match, TRBD1 (6 bases). V was trimmed by 8 bases and J by 4 bases, leaving 12 bases between them. CDR1 and CDR2 from the germline V gene are SNHLY and FYNNEI. CDR3 length: 13 amino acids. In DNA form, the CDR3 reads TGTGCCAGCGGAAACAGGGTTAATCAGCCCCAGCATTTT. The encoded protein is CASGNRVNQPQHF.

J is TRBJ1-1 and V is TRBV7-9; D is undetermined. This CDR3 is 14 amino acids long. Trimming removed 2 bases from V and 0 bases from J, with 7 bases in between. The germline gives CDR1 SEHNR, CDR2 FQNEAQ (reference sequence). CDR3 sequence: CASSLSGLNTEAFF. The CDR3 coding sequence is TGTGCCAGCAGCTTATCCGGTCTGAACACTGAAGCTTTCTTT.

This clonotype was counted once. The chain recombines TRBV6-1 with TRBJ2-3; D is perhaps TRBD2 (6 bases). With 7 bases removed from V and 2 bases from J, the gap between germline ends came to 13 bases. The CDR3 length is 14 residues. Germline V gene sequence: CDR1 MNHNS, CDR2 SASEGT. This chain's CDR3 is CASTPGGNTDTQYF. For the CDR3, the DNA is TGTGCCAGCACCCCTGGGGGGAACACAGATACGCAGTATTTT.

In its sample, this clonotype was seen a few times. The gene calls are TRBV10-3 and TRBJ2-5; D is undetermined. CDR3 length: 13 residues. The V gene's germline CDR1 is ENHRY and CDR2 SYGVKD. Trimming left V 2 bases short and J 4 bases short, with 8 bases between. This chain's CDR3 is CAISETGLETQYF. In DNA, the CDR3 is TGTGCCATCAGTGAGACGGGCTTAGAGACCCAGTACTTC.

This clonotype has just a few counts. The chain joins TRBV28 to TRBJ1-3, with D tentatively TRBD1 (6 bases). Germline CDR1 is MDHEN and CDR2 is SYDVKM. The germline V and J ends were trimmed by 4 bases and 0 bases, with 10 bases remaining between them. The CDR3 totals 15 residues. In DNA, the CDR3 is TGTGCCAGCAGTTCCGGACAGAACTCTGGAAACACCATATATTTT. Amino acid sequence: CASSSGQNSGNTIYF.

This clonotype came up a few times. The chain links TRBV12-3 or TRBV12-4 to TRBJ1-4; D not resolved. The CDR3 is made up of 14 amino acids. V was shortened by 5 bases and J by 8 bases, with 15 bases between the two germline ends. Here the CDR3 reads CASSLLEGREKLFF. As DNA, the CDR3 is TGTGCCAGCAGTCTTCTAGAGGGAAGGGAAAAACTGTTTTTT.

This clonotype is medium-sized. The rearrangement links TRBV15 to TRBJ1-1, with D hard to call. The CDR3 is 16 residues long. The V and J ends lost 0 bases and 0 bases respectively, with 11 bases between them. Per germline, CDR1 LNHNV and CDR2 YYDKDF (reference sequence). CDR3 in amino acids: CATSRDAYGMNTEAFF. The CDR3 nucleotides are TGTGCCACCAGCAGAGATGCGTACGGGATGAACACTGAAGCTTTCTTT.

This clonotype has just a few counts. The chain couples TRBV7-9 to TRBJ2-1; 9 positions agree with TRBD2. This CDR3 spans 17 amino acids. V was pared by 3 bases and J by 7 bases, with 13 bases of the junction left unmatched. Germline values: CDR1 SEHNR, CDR2 FQNEAQ (reference sequence). The CDR3 reads CASSFNLRGGLINEQFF. Here the CDR3 DNA reads TGTGCCAGCAGCTTCAATTTGCGGGGGGGGCTAATTAATGAGCAGTTCTTC.

J is TRBJ2-1 and V is TRBV12-3 or TRBV12-4, with D possibly being TRBD2 (5 bases). The V and J ends lost 8 bases and 3 bases respectively, with 14 bases between them. The CDR3 length is 14 residues. The DNA for the CDR3 is TGTGCCAGCTCCTTGAGCGCGGGCTACAATGAGCAGTTCTTC. This codes for CASSLSAGYNEQFF.

The CDR3 region has the DNA TGTGCCAGCAGCTCGACAGGGGTTGAGCAGTACTTC. Its protein product is CASSSTGVEQYF. The chain joins TRBV7-9 to TRBJ2-7; TRBD1 matches at 8 bases. After removal of 4 bases from V and 7 bases from J, the junction contained 3 bases not matched to a gene. The CDR3 consists of 12 residues. The germline V gene has CDR1 SEHNR and CDR2 FQNEAQ (reference sequence).

V gene TRBV6-2 or TRBV6-3 combines with J gene TRBJ2-2; D not resolved. The CDR3 has 15 amino acids. Trimming pared 1 base from V and 2 bases from J, leaving 8 bases between. Germline V gene sequence: CDR1 MNHEY, CDR2 SVGEGT. CDR3 sequence reads: CASSYLLINTGELFF. DNA for the CDR3: TGTGCCAGCAGTTACTTACTCATAAACACCGGGGAGCTGTTTTTT.

This clonotype has a single count. This sequence joins TRBV9 and TRBJ2-1; TRBD2 matches at 10 bases. V lost 1 base to trimming and J lost 4 bases; unmatched junction nucleotides: 14. The CDR3 runs 19 residues. Looked up from germline, CDR1 is SGDLS and CDR2 is YYNGEE. CDR3 loop: CASSVNPGGLAGVYNEQFF. The DNA of the CDR3 is TGTGCCAGCAGCGTAAACCCTGGAGGGCTAGCGGGGGTATACAATGAGCAGTTCTTC.